This is a list of T cell receptor beta chains from one sample in a study of T cells in Graves' hyperthyroidism and ophthalmopathy. Each CDR3 protein is one row after TCRdb ran MiXCR on the multiplex PCR reads. The sample yields fewer than 700,000 distinct CDR3 sequences, roughly 16% seen once. Sequencing input: blood. The receptors were gathered from a woman in her thirties with Graves' hyperthyroidism. Each CDR3 is given with its conserved first and last residue. Each record gives: J gene, V gene, clone size, D gene, CDR3 DNA, CDR3 protein. A D gene is named only where the DNA matches it firmly. For some rows the clone size is stated as once, few or many, or as a class when expanded; others skip it.

TRBJ2-7 TRBV28 few . TGTGCCAGCAGTTCCTCGGGGACCCAACACTACGAGCAGTACTTC CASSSSGTQHYEQYF
TRBJ2-7 TRBV20-1 . TRBD2 TGCAGTGCTAGCGTTAGCGGGAGGGGGGCCTACGAGCAGTACTTC CSASVSGRGAYEQYF
TRBJ1-1 TRBV7-9 many . TGTGCCAGCAGCTCCCGATGGGGGGCTGCCCTGAACACTGAAGCTTTCTTT CASSSRWGAALNTEAFF
TRBJ2-1 TRBV27 many . TGTGCCAGCAGTTTTTCGAAGAGCTCCTACAATGAGCAGTTCTTC CASSFSKSSYNEQFF
TRBJ2-2 TRBV5-1 . . TGCGCCAGCAGCACAAAGGCGGAAGGGGAGCTGTTTTTT CASSTKAEGELFF
TRBJ2-1 TRBV12-3/TRBV12-4 many . TGTGCCAGCAGCCCCGGGGTCTTTAATGAGCAGTTCTTC CASSPGVFNEQFF
TRBJ2-2 TRBV20-1 . TRBD1 TGCAGTGCAATCGCCCCCTCAACAGGGGCCGGCACCCGGGAGCTGTTTTTT CSAIAPSTGAGTRELFF
TRBJ1-5 TRBV28 many . TGTGCCGGATCCCCTAGGTCAGGAGGGACCCCCCAGCATTTT CAGSPRSGGTPQHF
TRBJ2-2 TRBV6-1 few TRBD1 TGTGCCAGCAGTGAGGGGACAGGGTTTACCGGGGAGCTGTTTTTT CASSEGTGFTGELFF
TRBJ2-1 TRBV9 . TRBD2 TGTGCCAGCAGCGTAGAAATAGCGGGGGATGAGCAGTTCTTC CASSVEIAGDEQFF
TRBJ2-1 TRBV9 few . TGTGCCAGCAGCGGCCCGCAGAGAAATGAGCAGTTCTTC CASSGPQRNEQFF
TRBJ2-4 TRBV12-5 many TRBD2 TGTGCTAGTGGCTGGGCCGGGACTAGCGGAGGGGTGGACATTCAGTACTTC CASGWAGTSGGVDIQYF
TRBJ1-6 TRBV6-1 . . TGTGCCAGCAGTGAAGATCCTCCCGCCTCCTATAATTCACCCCTCCACTTT CASSEDPPASYNSPLHF
TRBJ2-2 TRBV12-3/TRBV12-4 many . TGTGCCAGCAGTTTCGGAACCGCGAACACCGGGGAGCTGTTTTTT CASSFGTANTGELFF
TRBJ2-7 TRBV24-1 . . TGTGCCGCCAGTAGAGATCCCTTCGAGCAGTACTTC CAASRDPFEQYF
TRBJ2-3 TRBV12-3/TRBV12-4 . TRBD2 TGTGCCAGCAGGGCCTCTAGCGGGCCGATGGGCACAGATACGCAGTATTTT CASRASSGPMGTDTQYF
TRBJ1-1 TRBV27 many TRBD1 TGTGCCAGCAGTTTATCGGGACAGGTGAACACTGAAGCTTTCTTT CASSLSGQVNTEAFF
TRBJ2-1 TRBV9 many . TGTGCCAGCAGCCCACCGGGTGGTCCCTCCTACAATGAGCAGTTCTTC CASSPPGGPSYNEQFF
TRBJ2-2 TRBV20-1 many TRBD2 TGCAGTGCTAGAATCAGCGGGAGGGCGAACACCGGGGAGCTGTTTTTT CSARISGRANTGELFF
TRBJ2-1 TRBV7-3 many . TGTGCCAGCAGCGCACAGGGTAGTCGGTTCAATGAGCAGTTCTTC CASSAQGSRFNEQFF
TRBJ2-1 TRBV27 many TRBD2 TGTGCCAGCAGAACCGGGACTAGCGGGAGAAACGAGCAGTTCTTC CASRTGTSGRNEQFF
TRBJ1-3 TRBV7-9 few . TGTGCCAGCAGCTTCCCCAGGGTCCGGAATGTAGAAGGTGGGGAGTCTGGAAACACCATATATTTT CASSFPRVRNVEGGESGNTIYF
TRBJ1-2 TRBV7-3 few . TGTGCCAGCAGCTTAGACCTAGTCTCGGGCTACACCTTC CASSLDLVSGYTF
TRBJ2-3 TRBV24-1 many . TGTGCCACCACGCGGGGGACAACCAGCACAGATACGCAGTATTTT CATTRGTTSTDTQYF
TRBJ2-7 TRBV11-2 many TRBD2 TGTGCCAGCAGCCAGGGGACTAGCGATTGGTACGAGCAGTACTTC CASSQGTSDWYEQYF
TRBJ2-1 TRBV6-6 many . TGTGCCAGCAGTTACCGAGGGAGAGGTGAGCAGTTCTTC CASSYRGRGEQFF
TRBJ2-2 TRBV5-1 many TRBD2 TGCGCCAGCAGCCCAACTAGCGGGAGGAGAACCGGGGAGCTGTTTTTT CASSPTSGRRTGELFF
TRBJ2-1 TRBV28 . . TGTGCCAGCAGCAGAAAACCGACAGCGAACAATGAGCAGTTCTTC CASSRKPTANNEQFF
TRBJ2-1 TRBV28 many TRBD1 TGTGCCAGCAGTTCACCGGGACAGGGGGGGTGGGATGAGCAGTTCTTC CASSSPGQGGWDEQFF
TRBJ2-1 TRBV30 . . TGTGCCTGGAGTGTCGACAGCAACTACAATGAGCAGTTCTTC CAWSVDSNYNEQFF
TRBJ2-5 TRBV9 . . TGTGCCAGCAGCGTAGGTGCCGGGACCCAGTACTTC CASSVGAGTQYF
TRBJ1-2 TRBV28 few . TGTGCCAGCAGAGTACAGGTCTGTGGCTACACCTTC CASRVQVCGYTF
TRBJ1-5 TRBV30 many TRBD1 TGTGCCTGGGGGCCGGGACAGGGGGGCCATCAGCCCCAGCATTTT CAWGPGQGGHQPQHF
TRBJ2-7 TRBV5-1 . TRBD2 TGCGCCAGCAGCTTAGCGGGAAAAAAGTACGAGCAGTACTTC CASSLAGKKYEQYF
TRBJ1-2 TRBV28 many . TGTGCCAGCTCCGAGGACGCAGCTAACTATGGCTACACCTTC CASSEDAANYGYTF
TRBJ2-2 TRBV15 few TRBD2 TGTGCCACCATGGGACTAGCGACCGGGGAGCTGTTTTTT CATMGLATGELFF
TRBJ2-1 TRBV7-9 many TRBD2 TGTGCCAGCAGCTTCGGGACTAGCGATGAGCAGTTCTTC CASSFGTSDEQFF
TRBJ1-4 TRBV5-1 . . TGCGCCAGCAGCACTGGGGGCGCTATGGAAAAACTGTTTTTT CASSTGGAMEKLFF
TRBJ2-7 TRBV7-9 many . TGTGCCAGCAGCTTAGCACGGGTGCTGGGTGACGAGCAGTACTTC CASSLARVLGDEQYF
TRBJ2-7 TRBV7-2 few . TGTGCCAGCAGCTTACGCTACACACATTACGAGCAGTACTTC CASSLRYTHYEQYF
TRBJ2-7 TRBV7-8 many TRBD1 TGTGCCAGCAGGACAGGGGACTCCTACGAGCAGTACTTC CASRTGDSYEQYF
TRBJ1-2 TRBV28 many TRBD1 TGTGCCAGCAGTTCCGGGACAGGGAAGGCTAATGGCTACACCTTC CASSSGTGKANGYTF
TRBJ2-1 TRBV3-1 many TRBD1 TGTGCCAGCAGCCAAGATATCCCTGCACAGGGGGCGGAATACAATGAGCAGTTCTTC CASSQDIPAQGAEYNEQFF
TRBJ2-7 TRBV12-3/TRBV12-4 few TRBD1 TGTGCCAGCAGTTTTGACAGGGGACTCTCCTACGAGCAGTACTTC CASSFDRGLSYEQYF
TRBJ2-1 TRBV20-1 . TRBD1 TGCAGTGCTGAGGGGGCGTACAATGAGCAGTTCTTC CSAEGAYNEQFF
TRBJ2-7 TRBV6-2/TRBV6-3 many TRBD1 TGTGCCAGCAGGGAGGGACAGGGCCCCTACGAGCAGTACTTC CASREGQGPYEQYF
TRBJ2-1 TRBV11-2 many . TGTGCCAGCAGCTTAGCGAACAATGAGCAGTTCTTC CASSLANNEQFF
TRBJ2-5 TRBV18 few . TGTGCCAGCTCACCGGGACGGAGCCAAGAGACCCAGTACTTC CASSPGRSQETQYF
TRBJ1-1 TRBV19 few . TGTGCCAGTCGGGTTGGGACGGTGAACACTGAAGCTTTCTTT CASRVGTVNTEAFF
TRBJ2-7 TRBV27 many TRBD2 TGTGCCAGCAGTTCCCGACTAGCACAAAATTACGAGCAGTACTTC CASSSRLAQNYEQYF
TRBJ2-3 TRBV7-2 many . TGTGCCAGCACCCCTGGGTCTGGGGCAGATACGCAGTATTTT CASTPGSGADTQYF